This T cell receptor (beta chain) was profiled in a study of regulatory T cells in long-lasting Graves disease. This clonotype came up many times. What it binds is not known. The time point here: newly diagnosed GD, antithyroid drugs for less than 3 months. Scientists built the TCR library using RNA that was extracted from PBMCs. The study's findings and limits: Small numbers of samples may have cut accuracy. Among samples with persistent disease, TRBV28, TRBJ1-2 and TRBJ2-5 were favored. Persistent Graves' patients showed less TCR diversity than newly diagnosed patients showed.

HTBI primers from iRepertoire and Arm-PCR of CDR3 regions yielded the TCR beta libraries. TCRdb used MiXCR to reprocess the multiplex PCR reads, holding one entry per CDR3 protein. The profile covers about 540,000 distinct CDR3 sequences, with about 13% appearing a single time and roughly a tenth taken by the ten largest. The germline V gene encodes CDR1 MNHEY and CDR2 SVGAGI. The germline V and J ends were trimmed by 2 bases and 5 bases, with 13 bases remaining between them. This CDR3 has 15 residues. Separately, the same data were catalogued under a study of T cells in Graves' hyperthyroidism and ophthalmopathy. As reported in that work: Primed by the HTBI set, a first-round RT-PCR was run on the TCR CDR3.

The sequence was obtained from a man aged 30-40 years with Graves disease. This material consisted of peripheral blood mononuclear cells (PBMCs), taken at new diagnosis, from a patient treated with antithyroid drugs. The rearrangement joins TRBV6-5 to TRBJ1-5; no definite D call. The CDR3 DNA sequence: TGTGCCAGCAGTTACGGCACTATGGGAGATCAGCCCCAGCATTTT. Its protein product is CASSYGTMGDQPQHF.